Below, one T cell receptor (beta chain) is given with its context. Its matching antigen is unknown. This table comes from immunoSEQ multiplex PCR, and its TCRdb copy is limited to in-frame clones, with some not included. The sample lists about 97,000 clones, 70% to 80% seen once, with approximately 23% in the top ten. The entry originates in a study of cytotoxic CD8 clonotypes in ibrutinib-treated CLL. Study information: Responses: around 24 partial, 2 complete; after median around 70 months, around 14 stayed remitted, 12 progressed. Once treatment had gone on for a median of 12 months, range 6 to 36, response samples were drawn.

The CDR3 loop spans 18 amino acids. CDR1 SGHRS and CDR2 YFSETQ come from the germline V gene. After removal of 4 bases from V and 4 bases from J, the junction contained 10 bases not matched to a gene. Study results and limitations: Treatment left the uncommon public clonotypes either contracted or stable in frequency.

Sample: PBMCs, taken after 24 months of ibrutinib treatment. The chain is built from TRBV5-1 and TRBJ2-6, with TRBD1 matching 11 bases. The TCR originated in a human donor with chronic lymphocytic leukemia. The CDR3 spells CASSTRDRGFGGANVLTF. CDR3 DNA sequence: TGCGCCAGCAGCACCCGGGACAGGGGGTTCGGCGGGGCCAACGTCCTGACTTTC.